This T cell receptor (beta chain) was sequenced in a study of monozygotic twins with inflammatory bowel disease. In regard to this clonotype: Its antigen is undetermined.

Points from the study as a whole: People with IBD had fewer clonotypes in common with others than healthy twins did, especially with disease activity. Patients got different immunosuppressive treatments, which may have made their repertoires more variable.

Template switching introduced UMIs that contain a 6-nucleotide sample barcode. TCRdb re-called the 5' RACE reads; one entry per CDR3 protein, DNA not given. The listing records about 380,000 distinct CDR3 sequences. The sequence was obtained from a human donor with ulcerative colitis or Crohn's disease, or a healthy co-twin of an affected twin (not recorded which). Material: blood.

The CDR3 here is CASSSRGADTQYF. The chain is built from TRBV27 and TRBJ2-3; TCRdb picks TRBD1, but there is no DNA to check that call. Per germline, CDR1 MNHEY and CDR2 SMNVEV (reference sequence). This CDR3 spans 13 amino acids.